This T cell receptor beta chain was recorded in a study of cytomegalovirus exposure and HLA in healthy donors. Study conclusions and caveats: More clonal expansion characterized HLA-associated TCR beta chains than equally common others in a later analysis.

Regarding this clone: Its antigen is not identified.

The CDR3 has 17 residues. The germline CDR1 and CDR2 sequences are WNHNN and SYGVQD (reference sequence). V lost 1 base and J 2 bases, leaving 15 bases between the germline ends. Primers included in the PCR were 60 Vbeta and 13 Jbeta primers. Profiling relied on immunoSEQ multiplex PCR, and the TCRdb table lists in-frame clones only, not all of them. The sample yields around 150,000 clones, around 74% seen once. The genes are TRBV10-1 and TRBJ1-3; D unresolved. The sequenced material came from PBMCs. The TCR originated in a female donor in good health and CMV-seronegative. The CDR3 is CASSEFGMAGTGNTIYF. CDR3 sequence (DNA): TGCGCCAGCAGTGAGTTTGGGATGGCGGGCACTGGAAACACCATATATTTT.